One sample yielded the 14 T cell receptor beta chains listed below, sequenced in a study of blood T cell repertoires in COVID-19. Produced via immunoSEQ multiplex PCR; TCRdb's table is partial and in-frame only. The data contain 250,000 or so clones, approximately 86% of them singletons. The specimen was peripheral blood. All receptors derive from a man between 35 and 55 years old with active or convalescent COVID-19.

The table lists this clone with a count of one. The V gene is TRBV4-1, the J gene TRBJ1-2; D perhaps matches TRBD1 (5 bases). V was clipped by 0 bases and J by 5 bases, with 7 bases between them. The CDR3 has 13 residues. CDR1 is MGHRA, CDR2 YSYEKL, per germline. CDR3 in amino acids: CASSQDTGYGYTF. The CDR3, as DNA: TGCGCCAGCAGCCAAGACACAGGTTATGGCTACACCTTC.

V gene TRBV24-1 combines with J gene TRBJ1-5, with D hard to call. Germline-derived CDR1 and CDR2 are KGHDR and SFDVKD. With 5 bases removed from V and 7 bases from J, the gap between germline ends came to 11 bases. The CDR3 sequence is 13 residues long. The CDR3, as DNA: TGTGCCACCAGTGTCGGGGTAGGGCAGCCCCAGCATTTT. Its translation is CATSVGVGQPQHF.

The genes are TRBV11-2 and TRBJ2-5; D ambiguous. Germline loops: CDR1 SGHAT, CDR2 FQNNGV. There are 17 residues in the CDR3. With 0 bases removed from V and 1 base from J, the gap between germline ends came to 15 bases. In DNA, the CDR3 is TGTGCCAGCAGCTTAGACCCCAGTCGGGTGGCCCAAGAGACCCAGTACTTC. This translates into CASSLDPSRVAQETQYF. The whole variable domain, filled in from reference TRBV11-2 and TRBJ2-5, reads EAGVAQSPRYKIIEKRQSVAFWCNPISGHATLYWYQQILGQGPKLLIQFQNNGVVDDSQLPKDRFSAERLKGVDSTLKIQPAKLEDSAVYLCASSLDPSRVAQETQYFGPGTRLLVL.

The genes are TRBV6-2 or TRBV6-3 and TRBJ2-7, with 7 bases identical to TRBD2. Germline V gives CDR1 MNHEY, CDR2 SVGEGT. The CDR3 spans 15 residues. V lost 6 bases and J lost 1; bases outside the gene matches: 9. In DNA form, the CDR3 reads TGTGCCAGCAGCCCCGGTGCGGGAGAGTCCTACGAGCAGTACTTC. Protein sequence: CASSPGAGESYEQYF.

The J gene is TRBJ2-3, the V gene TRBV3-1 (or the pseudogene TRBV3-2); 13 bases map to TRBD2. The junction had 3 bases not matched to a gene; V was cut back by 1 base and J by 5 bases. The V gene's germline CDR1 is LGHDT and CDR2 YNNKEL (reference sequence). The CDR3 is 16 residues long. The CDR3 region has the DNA TGTGCCAGCAGCCAAGGACTAGCGGGGGGATTAGATACGCAGTATTTT. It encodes CASSQGLAGGLDTQYF.

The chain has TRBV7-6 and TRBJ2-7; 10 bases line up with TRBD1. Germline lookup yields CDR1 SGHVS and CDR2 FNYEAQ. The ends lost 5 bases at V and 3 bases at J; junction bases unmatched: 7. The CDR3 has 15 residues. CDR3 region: CASSAWTGGNYEQYF. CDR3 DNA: TGTGCCAGCAGCGCATGGACAGGGGGAAACTACGAGCAGTACTTC. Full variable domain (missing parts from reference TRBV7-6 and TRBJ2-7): GAGVSQSPRYKVTKRGQDVALRCDPISGHVSLYWYRQALGQGPEFLTYFNYEAQQDKSGLPNDRFSAERPEGSISTLTIQRTEQRDSAMYRCASSAWTGGNYEQYFGPGTRLTVT.

CDR3 nucleotide sequence: TGTGCCAGCAGTTTCCCGGAGGCTCCCAACACCGGGGAGCTGTTTTTT. Translated: CASSFPEAPNTGELFF. This rearrangement joins TRBV28 to TRBJ2-2; a weak D match, TRBD2 (5 bases). V was pared by 3 bases and J by 2 bases, with 13 bases between. In germline, CDR1 is MDHEN, CDR2 SYDVKM. The CDR3 sequence is 16 residues long.

The CDR3: CASSLFVGRFSGANVLTF. In DNA, the CDR3 is TGTGCCAGCAGCTTATTTGTGGGGAGGTTCTCTGGGGCCAACGTCCTGACTTTC. The genes are TRBV7-3 and TRBJ2-6; maybe TRBD2 (6 bases). The CDR3 length is 18 residues. V was trimmed by 2 bases and J by 0 bases, leaving 14 bases between them. Germline assignment: CDR1 SGHTA and CDR2 FQGTGA.

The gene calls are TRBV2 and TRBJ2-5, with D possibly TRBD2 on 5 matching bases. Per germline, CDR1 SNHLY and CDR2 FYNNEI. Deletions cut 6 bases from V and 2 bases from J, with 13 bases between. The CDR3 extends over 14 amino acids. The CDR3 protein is CASRGGLIQETQYF. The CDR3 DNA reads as TGTGCCAGCAGGGGCGGACTGATTCAAGAGACCCAGTACTTC.

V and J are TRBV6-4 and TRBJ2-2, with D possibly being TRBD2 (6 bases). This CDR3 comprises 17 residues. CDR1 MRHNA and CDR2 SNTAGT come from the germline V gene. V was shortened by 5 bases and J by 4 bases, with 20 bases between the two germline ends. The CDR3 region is CASSPWGTEAGTGELFF. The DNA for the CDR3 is TGTGCCAGCAGTCCATGGGGTACAGAAGCGGGCACCGGGGAGCTGTTTTTT.

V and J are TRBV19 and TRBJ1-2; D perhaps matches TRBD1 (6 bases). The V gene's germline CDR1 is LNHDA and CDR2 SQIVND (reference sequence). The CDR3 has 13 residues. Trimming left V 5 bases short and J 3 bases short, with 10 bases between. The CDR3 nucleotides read TGTGCCAGTAGTTTGGGGGCCGACTATGGCTACACCTTC. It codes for CASSLGADYGYTF.

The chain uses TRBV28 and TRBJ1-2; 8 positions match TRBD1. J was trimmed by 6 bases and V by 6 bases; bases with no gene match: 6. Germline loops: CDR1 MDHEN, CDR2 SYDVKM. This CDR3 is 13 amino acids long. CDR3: CASRWTGYDGYTF. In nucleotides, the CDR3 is TGTGCCAGCAGATGGACAGGGTATGATGGCTACACCTTC.

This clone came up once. The CDR3 loop is CATSRDQIQGAMAFF. The DNA for the CDR3 is TGTGCCACCAGCAGAGATCAAATCCAGGGGGCGATGGCTTTCTTT. This chain connects TRBV15 to TRBJ1-1, with 8 bases aligning to TRBD1. Germline V gene sequence: CDR1 LNHNV, CDR2 YYDKDF (reference sequence). The CDR3 runs to 15 residues. V shed 0 bases and J 11 bases; nucleotides not matched to a gene: 11.

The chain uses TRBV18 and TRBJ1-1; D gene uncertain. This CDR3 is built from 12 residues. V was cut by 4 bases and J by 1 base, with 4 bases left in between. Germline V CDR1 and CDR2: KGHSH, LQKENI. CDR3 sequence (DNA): TGTGCCAGCTCACGACAGAACACTGAAGCTTTCTTT. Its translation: CASSRQNTEAFF.